The next 19 T cell receptor beta chains were all read from a single sample in a study of blood T cell repertoires in COVID-19. The data were produced by immunoSEQ multiplex PCR, yet TCRdb's version contains in-frame clones alone and is incomplete. The sample contains around 200,000 clones, 87% of which appear only once. Sequences were obtained from PBMCs or T cells enriched from blood (not recorded which). All receptors derive from a man aged 18 to 35 with acute COVID-19.

The V gene is TRBV18, the J gene TRBJ2-2, with 7 bases lining up with TRBD2. Per the germline V gene, CDR1 is KGHSH and CDR2 is LQKENI. The CDR3 loop spans 15 amino acids. Losses at the gene ends were 3 bases for V and 6 bases for J; bases not matched to a gene: 7. The CDR3 loop is CASSPTSTSAGELFF. The CDR3, as DNA: TGTGCCAGCTCACCGACTAGCACGAGCGCCGGGGAGCTGTTTTTT.

CDR3 loop: CASSQVNSPNHAQYF. Written as DNA, the CDR3 is TGTGCCAGCAGCCAAGTAAACTCCCCCAACCATGCCCAGTACTTC. The V call is TRBV14, the J call TRBJ2-5; D gene uncertain. Trimming cost V 1 base and J 9 bases, with 18 bases left between them. The germline V gene has CDR1 SGHDN and CDR2 FVKESK. The CDR3 runs 15 residues.

This clone was found a few times. CDR3 DNA: TGTGCCAGCAGTGAATCAGGGGGCCTTTCAGTAAAACTGTTTTTT. This gives the protein CASSESGGLSVKLFF. The V and J genes are TRBV2 and TRBJ1-4, with 8 bases identical to TRBD1. V dropped 2 bases and J dropped 10; count of bases not matched to a gene: 9. The CDR3 is 15 amino acids. Germline CDR1 SNHLY, CDR2 FYNNEI.

The chain carries TRBV6-5 and TRBJ1-2, with D maybe TRBD1 (6 bases). This CDR3 is 13 amino acids long. CDR1 and CDR2 (germline): MNHEY, SVGAGI. The V end lost 4 bases, the J end lost 8 bases, and 14 bases lay between the germline ends. CDR3 DNA: TGTGCCAGCAGTTTAGACAGGTCCCAAGGCTACACCTTC. As protein: CASSLDRSQGYTF.

With respect to this clone: Additional DNA sequences in this sample encode the identical CDR3. The genes are TRBV7-3 and TRBJ1-2; D might be TRBD1 (6 bases). Trimming removed 5 bases from V and 5 bases from J, with 12 bases in between. The CDR3 runs 13 residues. Germline V lookup: CDR1 SGHTA, CDR2 FQGTGA. The CDR3 sequence is CASSLQGGYGYTF. The CDR3 DNA sequence: TGTGCCAGCAGCCTACAGGGCGGGTATGGCTACACCTTC.

V and J are TRBV15 and TRBJ2-1, with TRBD1 as a possible D gene (6 bases). V lost 6 bases and J 0 bases, leaving 12 bases between the germline ends. The CDR3 sequence is 15 residues long. In germline, CDR1 is LNHNV, CDR2 YYDKDF (reference sequence). CDR3 nucleotide sequence: TGTGCCACCAGGATCTTCAGGGGCTCCTACAATGAGCAGTTCTTC. Amino acids: CATRIFRGSYNEQFF. The complete variable domain, with remaining parts taken from reference TRBV15 and TRBJ2-1, reads DAMVIQNPRYQVTQFGKPVTLSCSQTLNHNVMYWYQQKSSQAPKLLFHYYDKDFNNEADTPDNFQSRRPNTSFCFLDIRSPGLGDTAMYLCATRIFRGSYNEQFFGPGTRLTVL.

This chain connects TRBV27 to TRBJ2-5; 7 nucleotides agree with TRBD1. J was trimmed by 2 bases and V by 8 bases; bases with no gene match: 11. The CDR3 sequence is 15 residues long. In germline, CDR1 is MNHEY, CDR2 SMNVEV (reference sequence). DNA for the CDR3: TGTGCCAGCGGATGGGCTGGGGACAGTCAAGAGACCCAGTACTTC. It specifies CASGWAGDSQETQYF.

The count of this clone is one. This chain joins TRBV4-1 and TRBJ1-5; 7 bases match TRBD1. Germline V CDR1 and CDR2: MGHRA, YSYEKL. With 0 bases clipped from V and 5 bases from J, the junction kept 10 bases outside the gene matches. The CDR3 covers 17 residues. CDR3 in DNA: TGCGCCAGCAGCCAAGAAGAACGGACAGGCACATATCAGCCCCAGCATTTT. This codes for CASSQEERTGTYQPQHF.

This chain uses TRBV12-5 with TRBJ2-2, with 11 bases that match TRBD2. This CDR3 has 19 residues. From germline, CDR1 is LGHNT and CDR2 FRNRAP. Trimming at V came to 5 bases and at J to 0 bases, leaving 11 bases not matched to a gene. This CDR3 reads CASGQKKGLAESNTGELFF. Here the CDR3 DNA reads TGTGCTAGTGGTCAAAAAAAGGGACTAGCGGAGTCGAACACCGGGGAGCTGTTTTTT. Full variable domain (rest looked up from reference TRBV12-5 and TRBJ2-2): DARVTQTPRHKVTEMGQEVTMRCQPILGHNTVFWYRQTMMQGLELLAYFRNRAPLDDSGMPKDRFSAEMPDATLATLKIQPSEPRDSAVYFCASGQKKGLAESNTGELFFGEGSRLTVL.

This chain connects TRBV28 to TRBJ2-2; TRBD1 aligns across 9 bases. This CDR3 has 16 residues. With 6 bases clipped from V and 5 bases from J, the junction kept 10 bases outside the gene matches. Germline CDR1 MDHEN, CDR2 SYDVKM. The CDR3 sequence is CASRHSGTGRTGELFF. The CDR3 region has the DNA TGTGCCAGCAGGCACTCCGGGACAGGGAGAACCGGGGAGCTGTTTTTT.

The chain employs TRBV25-1 and TRBJ1-6, with D possibly TRBD1 on 6 matching bases. Germline V lookup: CDR1 MGHDK, CDR2 SYGVNS. CDR3 length: 16 amino acids. Trimming took 4 bases from V and 1 from J, leaving 11 bases between them. In DNA, the CDR3 is TGTGCCAGCAGTGGTCGGGGGGCTTCCTATAATTCACCCCTCCACTTT. Translating it yields CASSGRGASYNSPLHF.

This clone appeared once. This sequence joins TRBV19 and TRBJ1-5; D not resolved. V lost 5 bases to trimming and J lost 4 bases, with 9 bases between them. This CDR3 spans 13 amino acids. Looked up from germline, CDR1 is LNHDA and CDR2 is SQIVND (reference sequence). The CDR3: CASSAQVNQPQHF. Written as DNA, the CDR3 is TGTGCCAGTAGTGCCCAGGTTAATCAGCCCCAGCATTTT.

The genes are TRBV4-3 and TRBJ2-1; possible D gene TRBD2, 6 bases. Germline V gene sequence: CDR1 LGHNA, CDR2 YSLEER. With 1 base removed from V and 8 bases from J, the gap between germline ends came to 12 bases. The CDR3 is made up of 14 amino acids. The CDR3 spells CASSQVGRRDEQFF. As DNA, the CDR3 is TGCGCCAGCAGCCAAGTGGGAAGGAGGGATGAGCAGTTCTTC.

This clone has a handful of counts. The CDR3 nucleotides read TGTGCCTGGAGTCGTACAGGATTAAGTTGGGAGACCCAGTACTTC. It yields the protein CAWSRTGLSWETQYF. The rearrangement joins TRBV30 to TRBJ2-5; D might be TRBD1 (5 bases). Germline CDR1 is GTSNPN and CDR2 is SVGIG (reference sequence). The CDR3 has 15 residues. V was cut by 2 bases and J by 5 bases, with 18 bases left in between.

This chain joins TRBV24-1 and TRBJ1-2, with TRBD1 matching 7 bases. In germline, CDR1 is KGHDR, CDR2 SFDVKD. The ends lost 4 bases at V and 6 bases at J; junction bases unmatched: 16. The CDR3 consists of 17 residues. This CDR3 reads CATSDPAREGARDGYTF. The CDR3 DNA follows: TGTGCCACCAGTGACCCCGCCCGGGAGGGGGCCAGGGATGGCTACACCTTC.

This chain joins TRBV28 and TRBJ2-1; 8 bases are a match to TRBD2. The CDR3 loop spans 14 amino acids. Germline V gene lookup returns CDR1 MDHEN and CDR2 SYDVKM. The J segment lost 8 bases and the V segment lost 8 bases, leaving 11 bases of the junction unmatched. The CDR3 nucleotides read TGTGCCAGCTCGTACGGGACTAGGGATTATGAGCAGTTCTTC. Translation: CASSYGTRDYEQFF.

This chain links TRBV28 with TRBJ2-1; 13 nucleotides line up with TRBD2. Trimming removed 2 bases from V and 12 bases from J; junction bases left unmatched: 7. Germline V gene sequence: CDR1 MDHEN, CDR2 SYDVKM. The CDR3 length is 15 residues. The CDR3 DNA reads as TGTGCCAGCAGTTTAGGACTAGCGGGAGTGTTAGGGCAGTTCTTC. Protein: CASSLGLAGVLGQFF.

This sequence joins TRBV3-1 (or the pseudogene TRBV3-2) and TRBJ2-1; 10 bases map to TRBD2. CDR1 LGHDT and CDR2 YNNKEL come from the germline V gene (reference sequence). After removal of 3 bases from V and 10 bases from J, the junction contained 0 bases not matched to a gene. This CDR3 comprises 12 residues. CDR3 sequence reads: CASSQTSGEQFF. CDR3 nucleotide sequence: TGTGCCAGCAGCCAGACTAGCGGGGAGCAGTTCTTC.

Only one count was recorded for this clone. CDR3 in amino acids: CASSSDHQTSGKDNEQFF. Written as DNA, the CDR3 is TGTGCCAGCAGCTCCGACCACCAAACTAGCGGGAAAGACAATGAGCAGTTCTTC. V gene TRBV7-8 combines with J gene TRBJ2-1; TRBD2 agrees at 10 bases. The germline V gene encodes CDR1 SGHVS and CDR2 FQNEAQ. There are 18 residues in the CDR3. Germline trimming cut 4 bases from V and 5 bases from J; bases unmatched to any gene: 14.